The 30 T cell receptor beta chains listed next were all sequenced from one sample in a study of T cell responses to AZD1222 COVID-19 vaccine. Clones were read by immunoSEQ multiplex PCR, and TCRdb kept only the in-frame ones, dropping some. The data show about 120,000 clones, with about 90% seen just once and around 1.7% held by the top ten. Sequenced material: peripheral blood, taken on day 0 of AZD1222 vaccination. These receptors originate from an adult in good health.

This chain uses TRBV6-5 with TRBJ2-1, with 10 bases that match TRBD2. Germline CDR1 reads MNHEY; CDR2 reads SVGAGI. The CDR3 loop spans 13 amino acids. J was trimmed by 10 bases and V by 7 bases; bases with no gene match: 7. CDR3: CASTPTSGPEQFF. The CDR3 bases are TGTGCCAGCACCCCGACTAGCGGGCCGGAGCAGTTCTTC.

The gene calls are TRBV30 and TRBJ2-3, with 10 nucleotides matching TRBD2. Germline V gene data show CDR1 as GTSNPN and CDR2 as SVGIG (reference sequence). This CDR3 has 13 amino acids. With V trimmed by 2 bases and J by 4 bases, 0 bases remained unmatched. The CDR3 bases are TGTGCCTGGAGTAGCGGGAGGGCAGATACGCAGTATTTT. It codes for CAWSSGRADTQYF.

The chain joins TRBV4-1 to TRBJ1-1, with no clear D. The CDR3 has 13 amino acids. V lost 3 bases and J 7 bases, leaving 12 bases between the germline ends. Germline V gene data show CDR1 as MGHRA and CDR2 as YSYEKL. The chain's CDR3 is CASSQGMNGEAFF. The CDR3 region has the DNA TGCGCCAGCAGCCAGGGGATGAACGGTGAAGCTTTCTTT.

A single count supports this clone. The chain carries TRBV5-6 and TRBJ1-4; D gene uncertain. The CDR3 contains 14 residues. CDR1 SGHDT and CDR2 YYEEEE come from the germline V gene. V was cut by 0 bases and J by 7 bases, with 10 bases left in between. CDR3 amino acids: CASSLGAVIEKLFF. In nucleotides, the CDR3 is TGTGCCAGCAGCTTGGGCGCAGTGATTGAAAAACTGTTTTTT.

This CDR3 is CASSKGRDSRETQYF. In DNA form, the CDR3 reads TGTGCCAGTAGTAAGGGCCGGGACTCTCGGGAGACCCAGTACTTC. The chain recombines TRBV19 with TRBJ2-5, with a possible D match to TRBD2 (6 bases). Trimming pared 4 bases from V and 5 bases from J, leaving 17 bases between. Per the germline V gene, CDR1 is LNHDA and CDR2 is SQIVND (reference sequence). This CDR3 region has 15 residues.

The J gene is TRBJ2-6, the V gene TRBV28, with D uncertain. This CDR3 has 16 amino acids. With 7 bases removed from V and 1 base from J, the gap between germline ends came to 14 bases. The germline V gene has CDR1 MDHEN and CDR2 SYDVKM. As DNA, the CDR3 is TGTGCCAGCAACACCGCCGCTAATTCTGGGGCCAACGTCCTGACTTTC. Translation gives CASNTAANSGANVLTF.

This chain joins TRBV6-1 and TRBJ2-2, with unresolved D. Germline V gene lookup returns CDR1 MNHNS and CDR2 SASEGT. CDR3 length equals 15 residues. The V end lost 1 base, the J end lost 4 bases, and 10 bases lay between the germline ends. CDR3 residues: CASSEGRFRTGELFF. The CDR3 bases are TGTGCCAGCAGTGAAGGGCGATTCCGCACCGGGGAGCTGTTTTTT.

The gene calls are TRBV6-5 and TRBJ1-1, with TRBD1 matching 8 bases. Germline values: CDR1 MNHEY, CDR2 SVGAGI. V lost 6 bases and J lost 5; bases outside the gene matches: 8. CDR3 length: 14 amino acids. Here the CDR3 DNA reads TGTGCCAGCAGAATACAGGGGGGGTGGACTGAAGCTTTCTTT. It translates to CASRIQGGWTEAFF.

This chain connects TRBV20-1 to TRBJ2-5; either TRBD1 or TRBD2 may supply D (5 bases each). CDR1 is DFQATT and CDR2 is SNEGSKA in the germline V gene (reference sequence). Trimming pared 3 bases from V and 5 bases from J, leaving 22 bases between. The CDR3 runs 16 residues. CDR3 protein: CSASFSGARAGETQYF. CDR3 in DNA: TGCAGTGCTAGTTTTTCCGGGGCCAGGGCTGGGGAGACCCAGTACTTC.

V and J are TRBV5-1 and TRBJ1-4; the D is unclear. Germline V gene sequence: CDR1 SGHRS, CDR2 YFSETQ. Trimming took 4 bases from V and 5 from J, leaving 15 bases between them. The CDR3 spans 15 residues. The CDR3 DNA reads TGCGCCAGCAGCCCTGGTGGGCCGTCAAATGAAAAACTGTTTTTT. This sequence encodes CASSPGGPSNEKLFF.

In this sample, this clone turned up a few times. The chain links TRBV5-6 to TRBJ1-1; D is ambiguous. CDR3 size: 14 residues. Germline assignment: CDR1 SGHDT and CDR2 YYEEEE. Trimming removed 3 bases from V and 4 bases from J, with 13 bases in between. CDR3: CASSSSGSGTEAFF. CDR3 in DNA: TGTGCCAGCAGCTCTAGCGGCAGCGGCACTGAAGCTTTCTTT. The full variable domain, rest sourced from reference TRBV5-6 and TRBJ1-1, is DAGVTQSPTHLIKTRGQQVTLRCSPKSGHDTVSWYQQALGQGPQFIFQYYEEEERQRGNFPDRFSGHQFPNYSSELNVNALLLGDSALYLCASSSSGSGTEAFFGQGTRLTVV.

This clone was seen only once. The rearrangement links TRBV7-2 to TRBJ2-3, with TRBD2 matching 9 bases. Germline values: CDR1 SGHTA, CDR2 FQGNSA. The CDR3 has 16 residues. The J segment lost 5 bases and the V segment lost 3 bases, leaving 9 bases of the junction unmatched. CDR3 loop: CASSFHGTSFGDTQYF. CDR3 in DNA: TGTGCCAGCAGCTTCCACGGGACTAGCTTCGGAGATACGCAGTATTTT.

V and J are TRBV28 and TRBJ1-6; D gene uncertain. Germline V gene lookup returns CDR1 MDHEN and CDR2 SYDVKM. V was cut by 1 base and J by 0 bases, with 10 bases left in between. This CDR3 has 17 residues. CDR3 sequence: CASSLYPTSSYNSPLHF. CDR3 nucleotides: TGTGCCAGCAGTTTATATCCCACGAGCTCCTATAATTCACCCCTCCACTTT. Full variable domain (missing parts from reference TRBV28 and TRBJ1-6): DVKVTQSSRYLVKRTGEKVFLECVQDMDHENMFWYRQDPGLGLRLIYFSYDVKMKEKGDIPEGYSVSREKKERFSLILESASTNQTSMYLCASSLYPTSSYNSPLHFGNGTRLTVT.

This chain connects TRBV25-1 to TRBJ2-2; D gene unclear. CDR3 length equals 16 residues. Germline assignment: CDR1 MGHDK and CDR2 SYGVNS. Deletions cut 3 bases from V and 3 bases from J, with 14 bases between. The CDR3 loop reads CASSDLGSGDTGELFF. The CDR3 DNA follows: TGTGCCAGCAGTGACCTCGGGTCAGGCGACACCGGGGAGCTGTTTTTT.

The genes are TRBV15 and TRBJ2-5; TRBD2 aligns across 8 bases. CDR3 size: 16 residues. Unmatched junction bases numbered 10, after V lost 3 bases and J lost 4 bases. From germline, CDR1 is LNHNV and CDR2 YYDKDF (reference sequence). The CDR3, as DNA: TGTGCCACCAGCAGCGGGATAAGCGGGAGCATAGAGACCCAGTACTTC. It yields the protein CATSSGISGSIETQYF.

CDR3 residues: CASSLTNSPLHF. The CDR3 DNA reads TGTGCCAGCAGCTTAACCAACTCACCCCTCCACTTT. The gene calls are TRBV7-2 and TRBJ1-6; D is unresolved. The V and J ends lost 2 bases and 10 bases respectively, with 6 bases between them. Germline CDR1 SGHTA, CDR2 FQGNSA. The CDR3 contains 12 residues.

The CDR3 is CASSEGNYLGQYV. DNA of the CDR3: TGTGCCAGCTCAGAAGGGAACTATTTAGGGCAGTACGTC. The chain joins TRBV18 to TRBJ2-7; D is uncertain. CDR3 length: 13 residues. Trimming took 5 bases from V and 9 from J, leaving 17 bases between them. Germline V gene sequence: CDR1 KGHSH, CDR2 LQKENI.

The V gene is TRBV18, the J gene TRBJ1-4; D is perhaps TRBD1 (6 bases). This CDR3 has 16 amino acids. The ends were cut back, 6 bases at V and 7 bases at J, with 21 bases in the middle. Germline V gene lookup returns CDR1 KGHSH and CDR2 LQKENI. CDR3 sequence (DNA): TGTGCCAGCTCTTCGAACAGGCAGGGGCGGTCTGAAAAACTGTTTTTT. Amino acid sequence: CASSSNRQGRSEKLFF.

The chain couples TRBV7-9 to TRBJ2-3; 11 nucleotides match TRBD2. The CDR3 sequence is 17 residues long. Germline values: CDR1 SEHNR, CDR2 FQNEAQ (reference sequence). V lost 1 base and J lost 4; bases outside the gene matches: 7. The DNA for the CDR3 is TGTGCCAGCAGCTTAGGACTAGCGGGGAGGGGGTCAGATACGCAGTATTTT. It codes for CASSLGLAGRGSDTQYF.

The chain carries TRBV6-6 and TRBJ1-1; 11 positions agree with TRBD1. V lost 5 bases to trimming and J lost 4 bases; unmatched junction nucleotides: 6. The CDR3 is 15 amino acids. Germline V gene sequence: CDR1 MNHNY, CDR2 SVGAGI (reference sequence). The CDR3 DNA is TGTGCCAGCAGTCATCCGGGACAGGGGGTCACTGAAGCTTTCTTT. This translates into CASSHPGQGVTEAFF.

V is TRBV5-1 and J is TRBJ2-5; 8 bases are a match to TRBD1. The CDR3 runs 14 residues. The trim removed 4 bases at V and 7 bases at J, leaving 9 bases unmatched. Germline CDR1 is SGHRS and CDR2 is YFSETQ. The chain's CDR3 is CASSTTGVVGTQYF. CDR3 nucleotide sequence: TGCGCCAGCAGCACGACAGGGGTGGTGGGGACCCAGTACTTC.

J is TRBJ2-2 and V is TRBV30; 12 bases line up with TRBD1. Germline V gene data show CDR1 as GTSNPN and CDR2 as SVGIG (reference sequence). The CDR3 contains 14 residues. The trim removed 3 bases at V and 7 bases at J, leaving 3 bases unmatched. This CDR3 is CAWRGTGGFGELFF. The CDR3 coding sequence is TGTGCCTGGAGGGGGACAGGGGGCTTCGGGGAGCTGTTTTTT.

This chain joins TRBV7-6 and TRBJ1-2, with 9 positions matching TRBD1. There are 13 residues in the CDR3. Germline V gene data show CDR1 as SGHVS and CDR2 as FNYEAQ. V shed 3 bases, J shed 9 bases, and the junction held 5 bases outside the gene matches. This chain's CDR3 is CASSLDRGFSYTF. Here the CDR3 DNA reads TGTGCCAGCAGCTTGGACAGGGGATTTAGCTACACCTTC.

J is TRBJ2-1 and V is TRBV6-1; perhaps TRBD2 as D (6 bases). Germline CDR1 is MNHNS and CDR2 is SASEGT. The CDR3 sequence is 15 residues long. V lost 3 bases to trimming and J lost 8 bases, with 17 bases between them. CDR3 protein: CASSESLAPGDEQFF. Here the CDR3 DNA reads TGTGCCAGCAGTGAGTCGCTAGCGCCGGGGGATGAGCAGTTCTTC.

The rearrangement links TRBV2 to TRBJ1-5, with 9 bases that match TRBD1. The V and J ends lost 1 base and 4 bases, in that order; junction bases with no gene match: 2. In germline, CDR1 is SNHLY, CDR2 FYNNEI. The CDR3 length is 15 residues. CDR3 residues: CASSEGDRGNQPQHF. Here the CDR3 DNA reads TGTGCCAGCAGTGAAGGTGACAGGGGGAATCAGCCCCAGCATTTT.

V is TRBV23-1 and J is TRBJ2-7; 7 nucleotides line up with TRBD1. TRBV23-1 is an open reading frame whose function is uncertain. This CDR3 has 18 amino acids. V lost 3 bases, J lost 1 base, and 15 bases stayed unmatched. The CDR3 DNA sequence: TGCGCCAGCAGTCACATCACAAACGGACAGGAAATATCCTACGAGCAGTACGTC. Translating gives CASSHITNGQEISYEQYV.

J is TRBJ1-1 and V is TRBV19, with TRBD1 identical over 11 bases. The CDR3 is 15 residues long. Germline CDR1 LNHDA, CDR2 SQIVND (reference sequence). The ends lost 4 bases at V and 5 bases at J; junction bases unmatched: 6. In nucleotides, the CDR3 is TGTGCCAGTAGTAGGTCCGGGACAGGGGGAACTGAAGCTTTCTTT. Translated: CASSRSGTGGTEAFF.

V usage is TRBV14 and J usage is TRBJ1-4, with a possible D match to TRBD1 (5 bases). Germline V CDR1 and CDR2: SGHDN, FVKESK. V lost 1 base and J lost 8, with 14 bases in between. CDR3 length: 15 residues. Written as DNA, the CDR3 is TGTGCCAGCAGCCAAGCAGGAGGGGTTAACGAAAAACTGTTTTTT. It specifies CASSQAGGVNEKLFF. Full variable domain (rest looked up from reference TRBV14 and TRBJ1-4): EAGVTQFPSHSVIEKGQTVTLRCDPISGHDNLYWYRRVMGKEIKFLLHFVKESKQDESGMPNNRFLAERTGGTYSTLKVQPAELEDSGVYFCASSQAGGVNEKLFFGSGTQLSVL.

V and J are TRBV12-5 and TRBJ2-1, with TRBD2 matching over 10 bases. J lost 4 bases, V lost 0 bases, and 21 bases had no gene match. Germline loops: CDR1 LGHNT, CDR2 FRNRAP. The CDR3 contains 22 residues. CDR3 bases: TGTGCTAGTGGTTTGGTAATCCCGGTGAGGGTGGTAGCGGGGGGCCTATACAATGAGCAGTTCTTC. It yields the protein CASGLVIPVRVVAGGLYNEQFF.

The J gene is TRBJ1-1, the V gene TRBV7-2, with no clear D. CDR1 is SGHTA and CDR2 is FQGNSA in the germline V gene. This CDR3 comprises 14 residues. The germline V and J ends were trimmed by 2 bases and 4 bases, with 11 bases remaining between them. The CDR3 region is CASSLRSVGTEAFF. In DNA, the CDR3 is TGTGCCAGCAGCTTAAGATCGGTCGGCACTGAAGCTTTCTTT.